This T cell receptor beta chain stems from a study of blood T cell repertoires in COVID-19. Overall study context: COVID-19 samples from acute and convalescent phases originated in the United States, Italy and Spain. The cDNA or gDNA used as material had been derived from T cells, B-cell-depleted T cells, or PBMCs.

This clone was counted only a few times. Deletions cut 11 bases from V and 3 bases from J, with 11 bases between. There are 12 residues in the CDR3. CDR1 is KGHDR and CDR2 is SFDVKD in the germline V gene. Authors' analysis steps: Reference gene primers were amplified, and this amplification served to estimate nucleated cell counts. Produced via immunoSEQ multiplex PCR; TCRdb's table is partial and in-frame only. That table is the source of V, J and clone size, and D and trimming were worked out from the DNA. The profile shows 250,000 to 300,000 clones, around 83% of them singletons. The sample comprised peripheral blood. This TCR was sampled from a man aged 18 to 30 with active or convalescent COVID-19. The rearrangement joins TRBV24-1 to TRBJ2-3, with a tentative D call TRBD1 (6 bases). The CDR3 spells CAISGETDTQYF. Written as DNA, the CDR3 is TGTGCCATCTCAGGGGAAACAGATACGCAGTATTTT.